The TCR beta chain described here comes from a study of tumor-infiltrating lymphocytes in primary liver carcinoma. Across the whole study: Patients had primary liver carcinoma treated by surgical resection. Per sample, productive TCRbeta reads numbered roughly 3.5 to 7.13 million, similar across tissue types.

Trimming removed 2 bases from V and 6 bases from J; junction bases left unmatched: 7. CDR1 is GTSNPN, CDR2 SVGIG, per germline (reference sequence). The CDR3 runs 13 residues. Study-level points and caveats: Blood's top-250-clone fraction was significantly lower than that of tumors (p = 0.039).

In addition to blood RNA drawn from unsorted whole blood, germline DNA was extracted. As to this clonotype: Its specificity is not known.

Researchers generated TCR beta cDNA from about 0.5 ug of total RNA, relying on a constant-region primer. Construction of TCR beta libraries relied on three successive nested multiplex PCR rounds employing slightly modified ARM-PCR. It was with TRBV1-TRBV30 forward primers and a C-beta reverse primer that the first two PCR rounds were run, at roughly 11 cycles each. TCRdb re-analysed the multiplex PCR reads in MiXCR, keeping a single row per CDR3 protein. This sample has 250,000 to 400,000 distinct CDR3 sequences, with roughly two thirds found just once. The origin of this receptor is a man aged 40-49 years with primary liver carcinoma and hepatitis B virus infection. V usage is TRBV30 and J usage is TRBJ2-7; 7 bases align to TRBD2. The specimen was peripheral blood. CDR3 DNA sequence: TGTGCCTGGAGTCCCCGAACGGGAGGCGAGCAGTACTTC. It encodes CAWSPRTGGEQYF.